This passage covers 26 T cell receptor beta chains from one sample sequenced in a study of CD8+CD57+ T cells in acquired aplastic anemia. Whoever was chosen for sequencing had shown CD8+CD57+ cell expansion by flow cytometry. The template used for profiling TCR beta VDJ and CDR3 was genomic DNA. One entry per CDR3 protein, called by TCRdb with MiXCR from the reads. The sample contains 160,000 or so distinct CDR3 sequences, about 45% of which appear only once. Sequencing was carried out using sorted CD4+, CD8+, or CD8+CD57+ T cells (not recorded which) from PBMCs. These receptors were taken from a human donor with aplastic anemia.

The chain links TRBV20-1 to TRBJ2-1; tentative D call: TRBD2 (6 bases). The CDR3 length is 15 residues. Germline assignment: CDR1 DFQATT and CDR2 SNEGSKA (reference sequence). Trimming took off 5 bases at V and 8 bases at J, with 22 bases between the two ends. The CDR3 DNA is TGCAGTGCTCCTCTCCCGGGACTGAGTCTCGATGAGCAGTTCTTC. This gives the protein CSAPLPGLSLDEQFF.

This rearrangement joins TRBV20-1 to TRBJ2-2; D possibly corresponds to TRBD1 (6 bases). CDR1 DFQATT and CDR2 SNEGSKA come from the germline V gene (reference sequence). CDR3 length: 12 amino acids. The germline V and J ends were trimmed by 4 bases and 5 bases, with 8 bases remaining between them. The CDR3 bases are TGCAGTGCTACTAGGGGGACCGGGGAGCTGTTTTTT. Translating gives CSATRGTGELFF.

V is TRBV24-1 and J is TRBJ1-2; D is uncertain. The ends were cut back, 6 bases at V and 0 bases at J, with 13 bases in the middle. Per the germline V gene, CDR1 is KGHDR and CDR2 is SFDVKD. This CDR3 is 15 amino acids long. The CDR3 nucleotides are TGTGCCACCAGTTACTCGACCGGGTCTAACTATGGCTACACCTTC. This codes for CATSYSTGSNYGYTF.

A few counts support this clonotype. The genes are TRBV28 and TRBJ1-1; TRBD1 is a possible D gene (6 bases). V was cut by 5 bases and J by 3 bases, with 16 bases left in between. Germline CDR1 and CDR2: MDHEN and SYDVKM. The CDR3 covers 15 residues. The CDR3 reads CASSPWGALDTEAFF. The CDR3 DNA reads TGTGCCAGCAGTCCTTGGGGGGCTTTGGACACTGAAGCTTTCTTT. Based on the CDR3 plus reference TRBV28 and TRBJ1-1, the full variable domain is DVKVTQSSRYLVKRTGEKVFLECVQDMDHENMFWYRQDPGLGLRLIYFSYDVKMKEKGDIPEGYSVSREKKERFSLILESASTNQTSMYLCASSPWGALDTEAFFGQGTRLTVV.

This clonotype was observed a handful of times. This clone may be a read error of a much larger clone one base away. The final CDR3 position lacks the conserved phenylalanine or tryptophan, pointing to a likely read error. The CDR3 protein is CSASQGNSNQPQHL. The CDR3 nucleotides read TGCAGTGCTAGTCAAGGGAATAGCAATCAGCCCCAGCATCTT. The chain joins TRBV20-1 to TRBJ1-5; no clear D gene. The V end lost 3 bases, the J end lost 0 bases, and 9 bases lay between the germline ends. The CDR3 length is 14 residues. The germline V gene encodes CDR1 DFQATT and CDR2 SNEGSKA (reference sequence).

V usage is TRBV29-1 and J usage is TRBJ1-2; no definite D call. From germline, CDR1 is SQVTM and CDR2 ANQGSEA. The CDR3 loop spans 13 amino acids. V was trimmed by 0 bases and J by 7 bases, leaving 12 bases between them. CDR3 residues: CSVEDPPGRGYTF. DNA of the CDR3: TGCAGCGTTGAAGATCCCCCTGGACGTGGCTACACCTTC.

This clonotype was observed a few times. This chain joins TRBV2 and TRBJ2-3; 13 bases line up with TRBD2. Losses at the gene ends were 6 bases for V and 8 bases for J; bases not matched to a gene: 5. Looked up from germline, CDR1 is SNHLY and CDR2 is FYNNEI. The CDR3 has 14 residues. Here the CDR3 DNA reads TGTGCCAGCAGGAGTAGGACTAGCGGGGGTACGCAGTATTTT. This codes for CASRSRTSGGTQYF.

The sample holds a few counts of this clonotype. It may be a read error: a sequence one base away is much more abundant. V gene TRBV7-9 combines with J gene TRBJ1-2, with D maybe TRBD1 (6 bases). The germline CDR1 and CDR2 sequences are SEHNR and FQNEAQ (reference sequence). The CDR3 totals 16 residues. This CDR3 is CASSQYPGQTSYGCTF. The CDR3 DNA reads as TGTGCCAGCAGCCAATATCCGGGACAAACATCCTATGGCTGCACCTTC.

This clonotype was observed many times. For the CDR3, the DNA is TGTGCCAGCAGCCCATGGCCCAGACAGGGGAATAATGAAAAACTGTTTTTT. Translating it yields CASSPWPRQGNNEKLFF. The rearrangement joins TRBV7-2 to TRBJ1-4; 8 nucleotides agree with TRBD1. This CDR3 is built from 17 residues. Per the germline V gene, CDR1 is SGHTA and CDR2 is FQGNSA. V trimming: 5 bases; J trimming: 4 bases; junction bases outside the gene matches: 12.

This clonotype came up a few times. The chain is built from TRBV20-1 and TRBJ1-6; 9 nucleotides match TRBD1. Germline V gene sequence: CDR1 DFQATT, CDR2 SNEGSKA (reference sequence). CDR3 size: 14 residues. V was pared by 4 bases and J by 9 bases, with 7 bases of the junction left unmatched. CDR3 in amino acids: CSATPGQGGSPLHF. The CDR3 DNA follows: TGCAGTGCTACTCCGGGACAGGGAGGTTCACCCCTCCACTTT.

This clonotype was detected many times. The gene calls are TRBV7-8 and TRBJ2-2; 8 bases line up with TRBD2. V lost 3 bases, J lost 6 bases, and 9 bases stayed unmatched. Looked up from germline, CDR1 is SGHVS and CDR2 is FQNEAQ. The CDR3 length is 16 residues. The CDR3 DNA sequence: TGTGCCAGCAGCTTTAGCGGGACTTACTCATCCGGGGAGCTGTTTTTT. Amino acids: CASSFSGTYSSGELFF.

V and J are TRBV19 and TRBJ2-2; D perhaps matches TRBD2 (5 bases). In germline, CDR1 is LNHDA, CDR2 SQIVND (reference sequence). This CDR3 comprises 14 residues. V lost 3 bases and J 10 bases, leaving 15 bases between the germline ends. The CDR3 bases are TGTGCCAGTAGTATGGGGAGCGGATCCGAGGAGCTGTTTTTT. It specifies CASSMGSGSEELFF.

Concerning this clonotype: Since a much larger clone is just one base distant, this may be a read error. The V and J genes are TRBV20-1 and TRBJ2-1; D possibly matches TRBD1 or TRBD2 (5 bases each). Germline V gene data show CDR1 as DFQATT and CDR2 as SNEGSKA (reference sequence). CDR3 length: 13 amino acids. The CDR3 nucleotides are TGCACTGCTAAAACGGGGCAGGGCAATGAGCAGTTCTTC. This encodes CTAKTGQGNEQFF.

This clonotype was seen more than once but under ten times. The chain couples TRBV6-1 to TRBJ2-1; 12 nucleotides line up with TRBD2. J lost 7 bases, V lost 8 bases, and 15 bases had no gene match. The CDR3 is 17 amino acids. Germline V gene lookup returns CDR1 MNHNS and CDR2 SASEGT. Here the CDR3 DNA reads TGTGCCAGCGGGACAGGGAGGACTAGCGGGGTCGTAAATGAGCAGTTCTTC. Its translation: CASGTGRTSGVVNEQFF.

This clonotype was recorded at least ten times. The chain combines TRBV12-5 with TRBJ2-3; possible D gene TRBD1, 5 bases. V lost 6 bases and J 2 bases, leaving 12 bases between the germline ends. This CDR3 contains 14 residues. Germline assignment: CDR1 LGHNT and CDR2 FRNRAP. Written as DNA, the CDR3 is TGTGCTAGTGGCCCAGGACAACACACAGATACGCAGTATTTT. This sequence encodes CASGPGQHTDTQYF.

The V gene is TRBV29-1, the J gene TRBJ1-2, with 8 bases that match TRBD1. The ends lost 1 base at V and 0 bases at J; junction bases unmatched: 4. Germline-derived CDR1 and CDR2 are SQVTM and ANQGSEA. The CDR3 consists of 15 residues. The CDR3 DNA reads TGCAGCGTTGAAGGGACAGGGTGGCCTAACTATGGCTACACCTTC. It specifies CSVEGTGWPNYGYTF.

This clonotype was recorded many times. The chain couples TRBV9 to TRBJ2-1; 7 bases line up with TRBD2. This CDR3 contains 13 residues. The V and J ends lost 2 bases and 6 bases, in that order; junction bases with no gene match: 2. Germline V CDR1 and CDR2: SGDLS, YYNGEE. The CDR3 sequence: CASSVGTINEQFF. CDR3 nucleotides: TGTGCCAGCAGCGTCGGGACTATCAATGAGCAGTTCTTC.

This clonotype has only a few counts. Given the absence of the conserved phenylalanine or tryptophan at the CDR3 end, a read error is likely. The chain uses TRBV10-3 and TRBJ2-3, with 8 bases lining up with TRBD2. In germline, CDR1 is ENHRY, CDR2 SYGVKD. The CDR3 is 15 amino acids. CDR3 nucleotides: TGTGCCATCAGTGAGACCGGACTAGCCACAGGTACGCAGTATTAT. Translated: CAISETGLATGTQYY.

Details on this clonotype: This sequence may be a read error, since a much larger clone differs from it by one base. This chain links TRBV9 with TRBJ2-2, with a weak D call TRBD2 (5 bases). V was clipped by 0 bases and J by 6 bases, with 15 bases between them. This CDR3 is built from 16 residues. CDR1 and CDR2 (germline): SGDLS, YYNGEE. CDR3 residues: CASSVGGSEASGELFF. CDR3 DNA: TGTGCCAGCAGCGTAGGGGGTAGCGAGGCCTCCGGGGAGCTGTTTTTT.

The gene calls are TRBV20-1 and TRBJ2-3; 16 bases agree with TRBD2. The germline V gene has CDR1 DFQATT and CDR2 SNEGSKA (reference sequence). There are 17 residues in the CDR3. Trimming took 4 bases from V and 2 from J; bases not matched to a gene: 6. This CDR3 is CSATRGLAGGTTDTQYF. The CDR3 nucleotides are TGCAGTGCTACCCGGGGACTAGCGGGAGGGACCACAGATACGCAGTATTTT.

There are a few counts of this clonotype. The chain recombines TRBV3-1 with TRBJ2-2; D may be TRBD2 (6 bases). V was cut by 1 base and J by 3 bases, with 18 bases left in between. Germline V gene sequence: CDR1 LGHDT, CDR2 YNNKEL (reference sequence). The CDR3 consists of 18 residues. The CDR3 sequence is CASSQGWFGGSDTGELFF. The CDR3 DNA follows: TGTGCCAGCAGCCAAGGCTGGTTCGGGGGATCGGACACCGGGGAGCTGTTTTTT.

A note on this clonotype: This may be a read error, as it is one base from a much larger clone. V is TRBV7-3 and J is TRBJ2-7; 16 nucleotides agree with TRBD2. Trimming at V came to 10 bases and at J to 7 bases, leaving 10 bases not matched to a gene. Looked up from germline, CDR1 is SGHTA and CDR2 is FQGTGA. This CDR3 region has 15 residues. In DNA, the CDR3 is TGTGCCACCGCCGGGACTAGCGGGAGGGCCCATGAGCAGTACTTC. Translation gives CATAGTSGRAHEQYF.

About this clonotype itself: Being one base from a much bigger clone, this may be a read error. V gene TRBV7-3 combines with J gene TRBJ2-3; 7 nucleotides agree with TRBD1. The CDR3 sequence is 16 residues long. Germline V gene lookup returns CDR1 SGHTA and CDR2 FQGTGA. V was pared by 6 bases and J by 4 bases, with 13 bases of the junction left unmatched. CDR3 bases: TGTGCCAGCAGTCCCTCAGGGGGAACTGGCGCAGATACGCAGTATTTT. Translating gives CASSPSGGTGADTQYF.

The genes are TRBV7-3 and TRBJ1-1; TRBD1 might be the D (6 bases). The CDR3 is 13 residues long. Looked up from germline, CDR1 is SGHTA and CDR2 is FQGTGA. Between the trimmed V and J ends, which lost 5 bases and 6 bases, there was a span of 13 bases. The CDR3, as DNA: TGTGCCAGCAGCGAGGGGGTGAGCGCTGAAGCTTTCTTT. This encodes CASSEGVSAEAFF.

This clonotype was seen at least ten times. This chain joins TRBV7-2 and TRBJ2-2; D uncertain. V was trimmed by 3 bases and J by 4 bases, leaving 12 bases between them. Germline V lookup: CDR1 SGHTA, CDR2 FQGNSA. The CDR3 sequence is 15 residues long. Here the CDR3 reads CASSFGGRGTGELFF. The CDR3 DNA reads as TGTGCCAGCAGCTTCGGCGGTCGCGGCACCGGGGAGCTGTTTTTT.

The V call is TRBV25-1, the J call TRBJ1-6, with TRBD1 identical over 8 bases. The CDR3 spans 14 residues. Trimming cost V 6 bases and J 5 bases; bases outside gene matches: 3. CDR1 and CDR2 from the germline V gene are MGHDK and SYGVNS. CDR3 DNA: TGTGCCAGCAGGGGGACAGGCGATAATTCACCCCTCCACTTT. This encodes CASRGTGDNSPLHF.